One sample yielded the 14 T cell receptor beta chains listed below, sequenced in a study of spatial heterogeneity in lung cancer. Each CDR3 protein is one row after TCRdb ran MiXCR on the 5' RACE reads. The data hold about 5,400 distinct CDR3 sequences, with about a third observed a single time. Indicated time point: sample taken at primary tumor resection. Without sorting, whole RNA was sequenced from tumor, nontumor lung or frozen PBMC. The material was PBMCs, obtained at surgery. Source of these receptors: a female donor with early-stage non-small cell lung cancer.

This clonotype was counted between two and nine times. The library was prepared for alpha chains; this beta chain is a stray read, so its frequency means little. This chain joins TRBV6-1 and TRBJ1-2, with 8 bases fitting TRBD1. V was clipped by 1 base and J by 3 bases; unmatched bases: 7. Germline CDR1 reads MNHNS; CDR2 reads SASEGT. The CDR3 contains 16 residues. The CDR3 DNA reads TGTGCCAGCAGTGAAGGGACAGGGCCCCCTTACTATGGCTACACCTTC. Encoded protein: CASSEGTGPPYYGYTF.

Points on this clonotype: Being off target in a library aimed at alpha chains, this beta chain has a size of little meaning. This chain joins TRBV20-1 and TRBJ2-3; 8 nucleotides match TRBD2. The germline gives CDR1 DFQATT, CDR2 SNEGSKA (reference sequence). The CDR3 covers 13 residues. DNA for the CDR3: TGCAGCACGATAGCGGGGACCACAGATACGCAGTATTTT. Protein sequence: CSTIAGTTDTQYF.

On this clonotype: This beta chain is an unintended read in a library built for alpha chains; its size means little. The CDR3 DNA reads TGTGCCAGCAGGGCCCCCGGGACTAGCGGGTACGAGCAGTACTTC. Its protein is CASRAPGTSGYEQYF. The chain links TRBV28 to TRBJ2-7; 12 nucleotides match TRBD2. The J segment lost 4 bases and the V segment lost 6 bases, leaving 7 bases of the junction unmatched. This CDR3 has 15 residues. In germline, CDR1 is MDHEN, CDR2 SYDVKM.

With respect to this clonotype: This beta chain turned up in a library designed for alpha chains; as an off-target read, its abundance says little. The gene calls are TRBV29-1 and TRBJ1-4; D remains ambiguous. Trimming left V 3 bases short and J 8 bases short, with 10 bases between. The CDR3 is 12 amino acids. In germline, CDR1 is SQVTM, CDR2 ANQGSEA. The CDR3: CSVDGVDEKLFF. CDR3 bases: TGCAGCGTTGATGGGGTAGACGAAAAACTGTTTTTT.

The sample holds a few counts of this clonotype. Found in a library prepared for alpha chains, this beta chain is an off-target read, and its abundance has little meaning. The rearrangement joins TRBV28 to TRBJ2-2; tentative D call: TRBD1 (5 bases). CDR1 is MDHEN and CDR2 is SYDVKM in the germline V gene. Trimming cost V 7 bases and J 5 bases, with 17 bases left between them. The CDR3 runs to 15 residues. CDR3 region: CASKTRQRKTGELFF. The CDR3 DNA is TGTGCCAGCAAAACTCGACAGCGCAAGACCGGGGAGCTGTTTTTT.

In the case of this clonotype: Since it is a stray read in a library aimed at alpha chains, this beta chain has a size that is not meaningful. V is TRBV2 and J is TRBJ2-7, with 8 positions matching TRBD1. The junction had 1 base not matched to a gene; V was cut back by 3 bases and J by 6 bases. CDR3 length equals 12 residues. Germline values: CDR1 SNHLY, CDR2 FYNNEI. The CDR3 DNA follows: TGTGCCAGCAGTGACAGGGGGCTCGAGCAGTACTTC. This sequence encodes CASSDRGLEQYF.

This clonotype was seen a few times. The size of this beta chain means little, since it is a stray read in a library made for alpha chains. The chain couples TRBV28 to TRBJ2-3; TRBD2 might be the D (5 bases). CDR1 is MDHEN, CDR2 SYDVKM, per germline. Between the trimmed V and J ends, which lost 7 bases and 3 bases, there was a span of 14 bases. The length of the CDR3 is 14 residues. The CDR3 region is CASTDAGFTDTQYF. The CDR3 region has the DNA TGTGCCAGCACCGATGCGGGTTTTACAGATACGCAGTATTTT.

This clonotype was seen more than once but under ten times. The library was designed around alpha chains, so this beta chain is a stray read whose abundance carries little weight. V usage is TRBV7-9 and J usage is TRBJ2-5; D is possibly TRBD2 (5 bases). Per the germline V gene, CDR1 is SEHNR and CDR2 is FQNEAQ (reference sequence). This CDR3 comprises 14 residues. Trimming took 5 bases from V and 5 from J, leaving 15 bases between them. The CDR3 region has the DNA TGTGCCAGCAGCCCCGGACTCGCGAGGGAGACCCAGTACTTC. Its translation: CASSPGLARETQYF.

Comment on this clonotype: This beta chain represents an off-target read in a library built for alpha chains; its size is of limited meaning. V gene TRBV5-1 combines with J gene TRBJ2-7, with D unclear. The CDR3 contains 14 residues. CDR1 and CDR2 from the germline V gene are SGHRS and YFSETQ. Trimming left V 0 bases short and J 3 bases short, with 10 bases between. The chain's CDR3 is CASSLARFGYEQYF. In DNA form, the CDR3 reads TGCGCCAGCAGCTTGGCTAGATTCGGCTACGAGCAGTACTTC.

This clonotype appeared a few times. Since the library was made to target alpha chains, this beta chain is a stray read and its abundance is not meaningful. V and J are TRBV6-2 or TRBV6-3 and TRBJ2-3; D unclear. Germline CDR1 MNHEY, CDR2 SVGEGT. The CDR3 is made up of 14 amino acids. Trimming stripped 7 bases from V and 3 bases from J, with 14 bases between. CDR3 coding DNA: TGTGCCAGCAAGAGTGTGGGGTGGACAGATACGCAGTATTTT. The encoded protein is CASKSVGWTDTQYF.

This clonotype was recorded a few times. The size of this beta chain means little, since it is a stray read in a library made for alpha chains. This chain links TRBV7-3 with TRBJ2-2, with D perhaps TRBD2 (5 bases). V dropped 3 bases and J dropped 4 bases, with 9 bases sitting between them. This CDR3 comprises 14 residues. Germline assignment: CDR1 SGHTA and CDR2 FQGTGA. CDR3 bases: TGTGCCAGCAGCTTGGACTCCAGCACCGGGGAGCTGTTTTTT. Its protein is CASSLDSSTGELFF.

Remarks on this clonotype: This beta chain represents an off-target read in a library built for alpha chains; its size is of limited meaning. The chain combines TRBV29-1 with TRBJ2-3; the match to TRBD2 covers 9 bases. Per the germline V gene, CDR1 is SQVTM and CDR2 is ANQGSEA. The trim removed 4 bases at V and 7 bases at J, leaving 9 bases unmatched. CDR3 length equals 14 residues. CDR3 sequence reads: CSVAGTSKSNTQYF. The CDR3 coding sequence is TGCAGCGTTGCAGGGACTAGCAAGTCAAATACGCAGTATTTT.

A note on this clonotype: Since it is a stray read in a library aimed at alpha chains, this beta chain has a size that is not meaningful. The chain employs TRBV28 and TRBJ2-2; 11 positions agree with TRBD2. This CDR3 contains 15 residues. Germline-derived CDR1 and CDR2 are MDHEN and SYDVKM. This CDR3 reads CASSGLAGGTGELFF. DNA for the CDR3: TGTGCTAGCTCGGGGCTAGCGGGGGGAACCGGGGAGCTGTTTTTT. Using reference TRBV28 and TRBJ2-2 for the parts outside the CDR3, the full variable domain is DVKVTQSSRYLVKRTGEKVFLECVQDMDHENMFWYRQDPGLGLRLIYFSYDVKMKEKGDIPEGYSVSREKKERFSLILESASTNQTSMYLCASSGLAGGTGELFFGEGSRLTVL.

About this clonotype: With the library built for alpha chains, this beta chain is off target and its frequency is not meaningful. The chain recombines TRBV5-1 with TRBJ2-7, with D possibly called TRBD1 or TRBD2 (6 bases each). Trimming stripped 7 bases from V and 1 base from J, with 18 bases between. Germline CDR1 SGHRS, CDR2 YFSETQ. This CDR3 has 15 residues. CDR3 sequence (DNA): TGCGCCAGCTCTATCCACCGGGGGCAGTCCTACGAGCAGTACTTC. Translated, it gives CASSIHRGQSYEQYF. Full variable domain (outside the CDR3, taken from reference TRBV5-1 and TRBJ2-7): KAGVTQTPRYLIKTRGQQVTLSCSPISGHRSVSWYQQTPGQGLQFLFEYFSETQRNKGNFPGRFSGRQFSNSRSEMNVSTLELGDSALYLCASSIHRGQSYEQYFGPGTRLTVT.